The present T cell receptor (beta chain) was sequenced within a study of identical twins. Using its own MiXCR run on the 5' RACE reads, TCRdb lists one record per CDR3 protein. This table holds some 300,000 distinct CDR3 sequences, roughly an eighth found once. Study findings and constraints: There were fewer insertions in abundant cord blood beta clonotypes, but memory repertoires showed no such pattern.

Per germline, CDR1 LNHNV and CDR2 YYDKDF (reference sequence). V trimming: 1 base; J trimming: 6 bases; junction bases outside the gene matches: 8. There are 15 residues in the CDR3. This clonotype has more than one count but fewer than ten. What it recognizes is unknown. These data were also reused for a study on yellow fever vaccine responses in identical twins.

This TCR was recovered from a young woman in good health. The chain uses TRBV15 and TRBJ1-1; TRBD1 matches at 7 bases. The sample consisted of CD8+ T cells sorted from blood. The CDR3 sequence is CATSRVRQGFAEAFF. Written as DNA, the CDR3 is TGTGCCACCAGCAGAGTTCGACAGGGATTCGCTGAAGCTTTCTTT. Full variable domain (rest looked up from reference TRBV15 and TRBJ1-1): DAMVIQNPRYQVTQFGKPVTLSCSQTLNHNVMYWYQQKSSQAPKLLFHYYDKDFNNEADTPDNFQSRRPNTSFCFLDIRSPGLGDTAMYLCATSRVRQGFAEAFFGQGTRLTVV.